This T cell receptor beta chain was retrieved from a study of tumor-infiltrating lymphocytes in localized non-small cell lung cancer. This clone was recorded once. TCRdb keeps only in-frame clones here, not all; method: immunoSEQ multiplex PCR. The repertoire holds under 15,000 clones, with 80% to 90% as singletons. In germline, CDR1 is SNHLY, CDR2 FYNNEI. Trimming shortened V by 3 bases and J by 4 bases, and 19 bases separated the two germline ends. This CDR3 spans 16 amino acids. V gene TRBV2 combines with J gene TRBJ2-7, with a weak D call TRBD1 (6 bases). Sample: lung tumor tissue. The sequence was collected from a human donor with non-small cell lung cancer. CDR3 sequence reads: CASSDRAGRGEYEQYF. CDR3 coding DNA: TGTGCCAGCAGTGATCGGGCCGGCAGGGGTGAATACGAGCAGTACTTC.